The 26 T cell receptor beta chains below were found in one sample sequenced in a study of T cells in women clearing cervical HPV infection (dated by TCRdb to 2016 to 2018). Library prep was done by the immunoSEQ multiplex PCR assay. Sourced from immuneACCESS, this table was stored by TCRdb with only in-frame sequences that have V and J called. A share of the clones is absent; for the studies checked, an unresolved V gene accounts for under half, and the remainder has no known explanation. The sample table includes about 39,000 clones. Roughly 6% of the sample is held by the ten biggest clonotypes. The sequenced material came from blood buffy coat. The source of these receptors is a woman between 18 and 75 years old with a cervical HPV16 infection that either progressed to CIN3+ or cleared (not recorded which).

A word on this clone: The read ends 3 residues before the CDR3 terminus; that terminus is restored from the germline J gene. Other DNA sequences in this sample translate to the same CDR3. The chain couples TRBV29-1 to TRBJ2-2; a weak D match, TRBD2 (6 bases). Germline V gene lookup returns CDR1 SQVTM and CDR2 ANQGSEA. Between the trimmed V and J ends, which lost 7 bases and 3 bases, there was a span of 6 bases. The CDR3 is made up of 11 amino acids. CDR3 bases read: TGCAGCGGGGGGGACACCGGGGAG. Protein sequence: CSGGDTGE. The entire CDR3 protein reads CSGGDTGELFF.

Regarding this clone: The read terminates 3 residues ahead of where the CDR3 ends, so the germline J gene completes it. The rearrangement uses TRBV2 and TRBJ2-5; TRBD2 matches 13 bases. CDR1 and CDR2 (germline): SNHLY, FYNNEI. Losses at the gene ends were 3 bases for V and 3 bases for J; bases not matched to a gene: 7. The CDR3 is made up of 17 amino acids. Here the CDR3 reads CASSEGTSGTWEETQYF. The part of the CDR3 DNA that was read is TGTGCCAGCAGTGAGGGGACTAGCGGGACCTGGGAAGAGACC.

A remark on this clone: Read data end 3 residues before the CDR3 end; the end is taken from the germline J gene. The J gene is TRBJ2-4, the V gene TRBV11-2; weak D call: TRBD1 (5 bases). The CDR3 sequence is 14 residues long. The germline V gene has CDR1 SGHAT and CDR2 FQNNGV. V lost 4 bases to trimming and J lost 4 bases, with 11 bases between them. CDR3 amino acids: CASSYSRAKNIQYF. The sequenced part of the CDR3 DNA is TGTGCCAGCAGCTATTCCAGGGCTAAAAACATT.

A note on this clone: The read gets to within 3 residues of the CDR3 end, and the germline J gene fills in the rest. This chain connects TRBV11-3 to TRBJ2-7; TRBD1 matches at 8 bases. Trimming at V came to 7 bases and at J to 3 bases, leaving 8 bases not matched to a gene. This CDR3 is 14 amino acids long. Germline loops: CDR1 SGHNT, CDR2 YENEEA. The CDR3 DNA, read in part, is TGTGCCAGCAACGAGGCAGGGACAGGCTACGAG. As protein: CASNEAGTGYE. The entire CDR3 is CASNEAGTGYEQYF.

Regarding this clone: The read is 3 residues too short to cover the CDR3 end, so that end is filled in from the germline J gene. This chain connects TRBV7-9 to TRBJ1-2; no definite D call. CDR3 length equals 13 residues. The germline V gene encodes CDR1 SEHNR and CDR2 FQNEAQ (reference sequence). The sequenced part of the CDR3 DNA is TGTGCCAGCAGCTTATCCCAGGCCCATGAC. This translates into CASSLSQAHD. The complete CDR3 sequence is CASSLSQAHDYTF.

As for this clone: The DNA ends 3 residues before the CDR3 does, and the rest of the CDR3 is filled in from the germline J gene. The chain couples TRBV5-1 to TRBJ1-2; tentatively, D is TRBD1 (5 bases). Looked up from germline, CDR1 is SGHRS and CDR2 is YFSETQ. V gave up 0 bases and J gave up 1 base, with 10 bases separating them. The CDR3 consists of 15 residues. CDR3 sequence: CASSLGWGVNYGYTF. The sequenced part of the CDR3 DNA is TGCGCCAGCAGCTTGGGATGGGGCGTTAACTATGGC.

As to this clone: The read stops 3 residues short of the end of the CDR3; the missing end is completed from the germline J gene. V and J are TRBV2 and TRBJ2-7, with a weak D call TRBD1 (5 bases). There are 14 residues in the CDR3. Germline V CDR1 and CDR2: SNHLY, FYNNEI. Trimming pared 5 bases from V and 0 bases from J, leaving 11 bases between. The chain's CDR3 is CASSTGFSSYEQYF. CDR3 DNA, as far as it was read: TGTGCCAGCAGTACAGGTTTTAGCTCCTACGAG.

About this clone itself: The observed sequence ends 3 residues before the CDR3 terminus, with the missing tail filled in from the germline J gene. The rearrangement joins TRBV2 to TRBJ2-1; 8 bases fit TRBD1. CDR3 length: 12 amino acids. V gave up 9 bases and J gave up 4 bases; unmatched junction bases: 2. CDR1 is SNHLY, CDR2 FYNNEI, per germline. The sequenced CDR3 bases are TGTGCCAGACAGGGGGGATACAATGAG. Translated: CARQGGYNE. The whole CDR3 protein is CARQGGYNEQFF.

To note about this clone: From the germline J gene comes the end of the CDR3, since the read stops 3 residues before it. This chain uses TRBV5-4 with TRBJ2-1, with TRBD2 as a possible D gene (5 bases). V lost 4 bases and J lost 0, with 11 bases in between. Germline V gene sequence: CDR1 SGHNT, CDR2 YYREEE (reference sequence). The CDR3 sequence is 15 residues long. The CDR3 sequence is CASSRGLASYNEQFF. The DNA read from the CDR3 is TGTGCCAGCAGCCGCGGGCTAGCCTCCTACAATGAG.

As concerns this clone: The CDR3 is cut off 3 residues early in the read; its end comes from the germline J gene. V usage is TRBV14 and J usage is TRBJ1-4; TRBD1 is a possible D gene (6 bases). Trimming pared 1 base from V and 10 bases from J, leaving 10 bases between. The CDR3 contains 13 residues. Germline CDR1 reads SGHDN; CDR2 reads FVKESK. The covered CDR3 bases are TGTGCCAGCAGCCAAGGATTAGGGGGAAAA. Residues: CASSQGLGGK. The whole CDR3 sequence is CASSQGLGGKLFF.

Note on this clone: The read ends 3 residues early relative to the CDR3; the germline J gene fills the gap. V gene TRBV12-3 or TRBV12-4 combines with J gene TRBJ2-1; D is ambiguous. The ends were cut back, 3 bases at V and 4 bases at J, with 10 bases in the middle. This CDR3 is 14 amino acids long. The DNA read from the CDR3 is TGTGCCAGCAGTTTTTCAGCGATTTACAATGAG. Its protein is CASSFSAIYNE. The complete CDR3 reads CASSFSAIYNEQFF.

Note on this clone: Other nucleotide sequences in the sample specify the same CDR3. The CDR3: CASSSGTGGYEQYF. The CDR3 DNA, read in part, is TGTGCCAGTAGCAGCGGGACAGGGGGCTACGAG. V is TRBV19 and J is TRBJ2-7; 11 bases align to TRBD1. The read finishes 3 residues shy of the CDR3 end, and the germline J gene is used to complete it. CDR3 length: 14 residues. The germline V gene has CDR1 LNHDA and CDR2 SQIVND (reference sequence). The V and J ends lost 6 bases and 3 bases, in that order; junction bases with no gene match: 4. The complete variable domain, with remaining parts taken from reference TRBV19 and TRBJ2-7, reads DGGITQSPKYLFRKEGQNVTLSCEQNLNHDAMYWYRQDPGQGLRLIYYSQIVNDFQKGDIAEGYSVSREKKESFPLTVTSAQKNPTAFYLCASSSGTGGYEQYFGPGTRLTVT.

About this clone itself: The sequenced fragment ends 3 residues before the CDR3 boundary, so the rest is inferred from the germline J gene. The chain carries TRBV5-4 and TRBJ2-1; perhaps TRBD1 as D (7 bases). This CDR3 contains 13 residues. CDR1 is SGHNT and CDR2 is YYREEE in the germline V gene (reference sequence). The V end was cut by 1 base, the J end by 8 bases, with 10 bases between. The chain's CDR3 is CASSLSGGYEQFF. CDR3 DNA, as far as it was read: TGTGCCAGCAGCTTGTCAGGGGGGTATGAG.

On this clone: The read stops 3 residues short of the end of the CDR3; the missing end is completed from the germline J gene. The chain couples TRBV20-1 to TRBJ2-4, with a weak D call TRBD2 (5 bases). There are 15 residues in the CDR3. Germline loops: CDR1 DFQATT, CDR2 SNEGSKA (reference sequence). Trimming took 6 bases from V and 7 from J, leaving 22 bases between them. CDR3 residues: CSAVDWERVENIQYF. The covered CDR3 bases are TGCAGTGCCGTGGACTGGGAAAGGGTGGAGAACATT.

For this clone: The sequence runs out 3 residues before the end of the CDR3; the remainder is reconstructed from the germline J gene. V is TRBV7-9 and J is TRBJ1-2; no firm D call. The CDR3 is 14 residues long. Trimming pared 1 base from V and 2 bases from J, leaving 8 bases between. Per germline, CDR1 SEHNR and CDR2 FQNEAQ (reference sequence). Partial CDR3 DNA: TGTGCCAGCAGCTTAGAGAGGTTGAACTATGGC. This translates into CASSLERLNYG. The full CDR3 protein reads CASSLERLNYGYTF.

Notes on this clone: Read data end 3 residues before the CDR3 end; the end is taken from the germline J gene. The chain carries TRBV20-1 and TRBJ2-1; TRBD2 matches at 11 bases. The CDR3 contains 15 residues. Germline CDR1 and CDR2: DFQATT and SNEGSKA (reference sequence). Trimming took 5 bases from V and 8 from J; bases not matched to a gene: 11. Incomplete CDR3 DNA: TGCAGTGCTCCTAGACTAGCGGGAAAAGGCTATGAG. Protein sequence: CSAPRLAGKGYE. The CDR3 as a whole reads CSAPRLAGKGYEQFF.

Notes on this clone: The read falls 3 residues short of the CDR3 end, and the missing part is taken from the germline J gene. The chain carries TRBV5-1 and TRBJ1-2; TRBD1 agrees at 8 bases. With V trimmed by 1 base and J by 4 bases, 3 bases remained unmatched. The CDR3 has 14 amino acids. Germline CDR1 and CDR2: SGHRS and YFSETQ. CDR3 region: CASSLWDRTYGYTF. CDR3 bases read: TGCGCCAGCAGCTTGTGGGACAGGACCTATGGC.

Concerning this clone itself: The read ends 3 residues before the CDR3 terminus; that terminus is restored from the germline J gene. This chain uses TRBV30 with TRBJ2-4; 7 nucleotides align to TRBD1. The CDR3 loop spans 13 amino acids. The germline V gene has CDR1 GTSNPN and CDR2 SVGIG (reference sequence). CDR3 in amino acids: CAWTPNRGYGQYF. The CDR3 bases that were read are TGTGCCTGGACCCCGAACAGGGGCTATGGT.

Comment on this clone: The sequenced fragment ends 3 residues before the CDR3 boundary, so the rest is inferred from the germline J gene. The rearrangement links TRBV20-1 to TRBJ2-5; tentative D call: TRBD1 (6 bases). Deletions cut 4 bases from V and 5 bases from J, with 17 bases between. Germline loops: CDR1 DFQATT, CDR2 SNEGSKA (reference sequence). The CDR3 runs to 14 residues. CDR3: CSATTGRAVETQYF. The part of the CDR3 DNA that was read is TGCAGTGCTACGACAGGTCGGGCGGTGGAGACC.

With regard to this clone: From the germline J gene comes the end of the CDR3, since the read stops 3 residues before it. V is TRBV2 and J is TRBJ1-5, with TRBD1 as a possible D gene (5 bases). Trimming stripped 9 bases from V and 2 bases from J, with 14 bases between. Germline V CDR1 and CDR2: SNHLY, FYNNEI. The CDR3 sequence is 14 residues long. CDR3 loop: CASGGGGGNQPQHF. The CDR3 bases that were read are TGTGCCAGTGGGGGGGGAGGGGGCAATCAGCCC.

Comments on this clone: The CDR3 is cut off 3 residues early in the read; its end comes from the germline J gene. V usage is TRBV30 and J usage is TRBJ1-1; perhaps TRBD1 as D (5 bases). The CDR3 loop spans 15 amino acids. Germline V gives CDR1 GTSNPN, CDR2 SVGIG (reference sequence). V shed 4 bases and J shed 3 bases, with 18 bases lying between them. This CDR3 is CAWNTWGGVDTEAFF. Incomplete CDR3 DNA: TGTGCCTGGAATACATGGGGCGGGGTGGACACTGAA.

On this clone itself: Sequencing ends 3 residues short of the CDR3 end; the germline J gene provides the rest. The chain uses TRBV11-2 and TRBJ2-1; D is possibly TRBD2 (5 bases). CDR3 length: 15 residues. Germline CDR1 and CDR2: SGHAT and FQNNGV. The germline V and J ends were trimmed by 4 bases and 0 bases, with 10 bases remaining between them. The sequenced CDR3 bases are TGTGCCAGCAGCTATAGCGCGAGCTCCTACAATGAG. It is translated as CASSYSASSYNE. The entire CDR3 is CASSYSASSYNEQFF. Variable domain in full (rest from reference TRBV11-2 and TRBJ2-1): EAGVAQSPRYKIIEKRQSVAFWCNPISGHATLYWYQQILGQGPKLLIQFQNNGVVDDSQLPKDRFSAERLKGVDSTLKIQPAKLEDSAVYLCASSYSASSYNEQFFGPGTRLTVL.

To note about this clone: The read ends 3 residues early relative to the CDR3; the germline J gene fills the gap. V gene TRBV20-1 combines with J gene TRBJ2-7, with a weak D call TRBD2 (5 bases). This CDR3 comprises 18 residues. Trimming took 0 bases from V and 2 from J, leaving 23 bases between them. CDR1 and CDR2 from the germline V gene are DFQATT and SNEGSKA (reference sequence). The chain's CDR3 is CSARDPLVWSGKAYEQYF. The sequenced part of the CDR3 DNA is TGCAGTGCTAGAGATCCCCTGGTCTGGAGCGGAAAGGCCTACGAG.

Turning to this clone: The CDR3 is cut off 3 residues early in the read; its end comes from the germline J gene. V usage is TRBV7-9 and J usage is TRBJ2-7, with TRBD2 matching over 12 bases. The CDR3 runs to 14 residues. Trimming removed 3 bases from V and 6 bases from J; junction bases left unmatched: 3. The germline CDR1 and CDR2 sequences are SEHNR and FQNEAQ (reference sequence). The sequenced part of the CDR3 DNA is TGTGCCAGCAGCTTGTCGACTAGCGGGAGCGAG. It codes for CASSLSTSGSE. The entire CDR3 reads CASSLSTSGSEQYF.

Turning to this clone: The read halts 3 residues ahead of the CDR3 end, with the missing end drawn from the germline J gene. V gene TRBV7-2 combines with J gene TRBJ1-2; 11 bases are shared with TRBD1. The CDR3 is made up of 15 amino acids. The germline V gene encodes CDR1 SGHTA and CDR2 FQGNSA. With 5 bases clipped from V and 7 bases from J, the junction kept 9 bases outside the gene matches. The sequenced part of the CDR3 DNA is TGTGCCAGCAGCCCGAGGGACAGGGGGTTTGGTGGC. Translating it yields CASSPRDRGFGG. The entire CDR3 protein reads CASSPRDRGFGGYTF.

CDR3 DNA (partial): TGTGCCAGCAGCGGGGACAGATCCTACGAG. Translated, it gives CASSGDRSYE. The full-length CDR3 reads as CASSGDRSYEQYF. The chain links TRBV11-2 to TRBJ2-7; TRBD1 agrees at 7 bases. The observed sequence ends 3 residues before the CDR3 terminus, with the missing tail filled in from the germline J gene. The CDR3 has 13 amino acids. V dropped 5 bases and J dropped 1; count of bases not matched to a gene: 2. CDR1 and CDR2 (germline): SGHAT, FQNNGV.